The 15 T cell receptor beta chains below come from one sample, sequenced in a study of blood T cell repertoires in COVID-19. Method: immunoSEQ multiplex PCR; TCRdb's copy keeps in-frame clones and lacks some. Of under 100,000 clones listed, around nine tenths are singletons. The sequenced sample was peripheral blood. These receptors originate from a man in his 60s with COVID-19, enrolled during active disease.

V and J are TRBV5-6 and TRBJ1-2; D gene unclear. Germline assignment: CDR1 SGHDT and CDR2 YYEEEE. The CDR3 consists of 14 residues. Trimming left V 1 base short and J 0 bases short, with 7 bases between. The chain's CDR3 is CASSLPGTNYGYTF. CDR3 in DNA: TGTGCCAGCAGCTTGCCGGGAACTAACTATGGCTACACCTTC.

The CDR3 here is CASRDRRNTGELFF. In nucleotides, the CDR3 is TGTGCCAGCAGAGACAGGAGGAACACCGGGGAGCTGTTTTTT. The genes are TRBV6-5 and TRBJ2-2; D may be TRBD1 (6 bases). Germline loops: CDR1 MNHEY, CDR2 SVGAGI. Trimming pared 6 bases from V and 1 base from J, leaving 9 bases between. The CDR3 length is 14 residues.

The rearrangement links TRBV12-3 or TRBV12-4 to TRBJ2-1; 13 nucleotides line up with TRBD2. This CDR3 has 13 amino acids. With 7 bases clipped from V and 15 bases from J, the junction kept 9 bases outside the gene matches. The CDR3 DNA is TGTGCCAGCACACTGGGACTAGCGGGATGGCCGTTCTTC. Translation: CASTLGLAGWPFF.

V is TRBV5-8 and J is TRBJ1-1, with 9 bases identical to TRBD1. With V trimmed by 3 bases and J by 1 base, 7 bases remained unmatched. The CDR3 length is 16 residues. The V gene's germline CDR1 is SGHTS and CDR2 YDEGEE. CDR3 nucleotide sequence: TGTGCCAGCAGCTACCGGGACAGGGCAGAGAACACTGAAGCTTTCTTT. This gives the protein CASSYRDRAENTEAFF.

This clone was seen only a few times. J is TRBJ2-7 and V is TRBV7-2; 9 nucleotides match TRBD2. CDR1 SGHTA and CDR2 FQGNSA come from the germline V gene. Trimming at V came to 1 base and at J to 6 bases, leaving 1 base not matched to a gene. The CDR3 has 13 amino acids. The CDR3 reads CASSLGREGEQYF. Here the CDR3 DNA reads TGTGCCAGCAGCTTAGGGCGGGAGGGCGAGCAGTACTTC.

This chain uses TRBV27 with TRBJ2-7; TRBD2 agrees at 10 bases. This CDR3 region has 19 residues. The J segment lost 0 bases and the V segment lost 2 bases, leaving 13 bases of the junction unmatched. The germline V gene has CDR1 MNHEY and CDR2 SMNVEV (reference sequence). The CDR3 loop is CASSLNGLAGVSSSYEQYF. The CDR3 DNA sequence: TGTGCCAGCAGTTTAAATGGGCTAGCGGGAGTGTCGAGCTCCTACGAGCAGTACTTC.

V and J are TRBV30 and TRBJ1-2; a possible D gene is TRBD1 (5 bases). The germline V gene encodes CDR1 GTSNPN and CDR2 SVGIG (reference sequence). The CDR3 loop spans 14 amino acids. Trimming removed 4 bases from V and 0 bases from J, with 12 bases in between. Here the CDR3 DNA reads TGTGCCTGGACAAGGGGCAGGTCTAACTATGGCTACACCTTC. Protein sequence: CAWTRGRSNYGYTF.

The CDR3 is CASREGGAYEQYF. The CDR3, as DNA: TGTGCCAGCAGGGAAGGGGGAGCCTACGAGCAGTACTTC. This chain links TRBV7-2 with TRBJ2-7, with D tentatively TRBD1 (6 bases). The CDR3 totals 13 residues. Germline V CDR1 and CDR2: SGHTA, FQGNSA. The V gene lost 6 bases and the J gene lost 2 bases, with 11 bases spanning the gap. Supplemented by reference TRBV7-2 and TRBJ2-7, the full variable domain reads GAGVSQSPSNKVTEKGKDVELRCDPISGHTALYWYRQSLGQGLEFLIYFQGNSAPDKSGLPSDRFSAERTGGSVSTLTIQRTQQEDSAVYLCASREGGAYEQYFGPGTRLTVT.

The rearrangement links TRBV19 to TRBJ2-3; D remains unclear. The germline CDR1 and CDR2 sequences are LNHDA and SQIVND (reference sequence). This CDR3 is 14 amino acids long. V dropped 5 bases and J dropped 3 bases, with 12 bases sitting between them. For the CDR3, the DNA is TGTGCCAGTAGTTTTGGTTTTCAGACAGATACGCAGTATTTT. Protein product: CASSFGFQTDTQYF.

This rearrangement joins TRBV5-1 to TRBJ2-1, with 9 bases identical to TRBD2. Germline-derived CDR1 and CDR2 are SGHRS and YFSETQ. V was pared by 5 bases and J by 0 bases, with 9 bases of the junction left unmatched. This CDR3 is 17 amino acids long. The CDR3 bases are TGCGCCAGCAGTTACCCTAGCGGGGTTAGCTCCTACAATGAGCAGTTCTTC. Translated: CASSYPSGVSSYNEQFF.

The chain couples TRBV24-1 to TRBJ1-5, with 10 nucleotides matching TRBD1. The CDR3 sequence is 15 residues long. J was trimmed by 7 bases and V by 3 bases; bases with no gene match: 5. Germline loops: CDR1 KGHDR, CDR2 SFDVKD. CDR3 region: CATSDATGGLQPQHF. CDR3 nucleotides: TGTGCCACCAGTGATGCGACAGGGGGCTTACAGCCCCAGCATTTT.

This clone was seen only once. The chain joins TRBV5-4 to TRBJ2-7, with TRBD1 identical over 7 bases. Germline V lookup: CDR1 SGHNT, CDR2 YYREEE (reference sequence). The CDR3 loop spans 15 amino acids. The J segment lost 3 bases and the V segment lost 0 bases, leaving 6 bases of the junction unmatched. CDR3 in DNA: TGTGCCAGCAGCTTGGAGCCAGGGGGAAGCTACGAGCAGTACTTC. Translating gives CASSLEPGGSYEQYF.

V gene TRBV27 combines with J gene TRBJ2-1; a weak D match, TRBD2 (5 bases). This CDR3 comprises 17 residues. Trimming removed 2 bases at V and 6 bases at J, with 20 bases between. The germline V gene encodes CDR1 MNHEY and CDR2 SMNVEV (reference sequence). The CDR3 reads CASSLKFRGRGGNEQFF. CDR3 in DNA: TGTGCCAGCAGTTTAAAGTTCCGCGGGCGAGGAGGCAATGAGCAGTTCTTC.

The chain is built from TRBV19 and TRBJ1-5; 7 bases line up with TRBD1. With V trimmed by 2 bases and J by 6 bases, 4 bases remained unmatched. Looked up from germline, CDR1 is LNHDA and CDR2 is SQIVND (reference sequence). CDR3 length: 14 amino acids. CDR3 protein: CASSITGEGQPQHF. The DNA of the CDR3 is TGTGCCAGTAGTATAACAGGGGAAGGTCAGCCCCAGCATTTT.

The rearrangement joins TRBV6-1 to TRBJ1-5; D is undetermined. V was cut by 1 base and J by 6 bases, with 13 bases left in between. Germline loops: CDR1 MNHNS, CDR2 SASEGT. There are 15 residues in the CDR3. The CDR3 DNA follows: TGTGCCAGCAGTGAAGGGACGGGAGTGGGTCAGCCCCAGCATTTT. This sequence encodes CASSEGTGVGQPQHF.